Following are 13 T cell receptor beta chains from one sample sequenced in a study of identical twins. In TCRdb, the 5' RACE reads were re-called with MiXCR into one record per CDR3 protein. The sample shows roughly 260,000 distinct CDR3 sequences, over 12% of them seen only once. Material: memory (CD45RO+) T cells sorted from blood. The origin of the receptors is a woman under 30 in good health.

This clonotype came up many times. Here the CDR3 DNA reads TGTGCCAGCAGCTTAACCCCGACGTCGGGGGAGCTGTTTTTT. It translates to CASSLTPTSGELFF. The rearrangement joins TRBV7-3 to TRBJ2-2; D is uncertain. Trimming stripped 0 bases from V and 8 bases from J, with 10 bases between. The germline V gene encodes CDR1 SGHTA and CDR2 FQGTGA. This CDR3 spans 14 amino acids.

The J gene is TRBJ2-6, the V gene TRBV29-1; D not resolved. V was pared by 4 bases and J by 3 bases, with 13 bases between. The CDR3 loop spans 15 amino acids. Germline V gene lookup returns CDR1 SQVTM and CDR2 ANQGSEA. Here the CDR3 DNA reads TGCAGCGTTGTAACGGGTCCCGGTGGGGCCAACGTCCTGACTTTC. It yields the protein CSVVTGPGGANVLTF.

V usage is TRBV2 and J usage is TRBJ2-7; possible D gene TRBD1, 5 bases. The CDR3 extends over 12 amino acids. V lost 5 bases and J 3 bases, leaving 8 bases between the germline ends. In germline, CDR1 is SNHLY, CDR2 FYNNEI. Here the CDR3 DNA reads TGTGCCAGCAGTCGACAGATCTACGAGCAGTACTTC. Protein product: CASSRQIYEQYF.

The V call is TRBV29-1, the J call TRBJ1-2; D gene ambiguous. Germline assignment: CDR1 SQVTM and CDR2 ANQGSEA. Trimming cost V 5 bases and J 6 bases, with 10 bases left between them. The CDR3 totals 11 residues. In nucleotides, the CDR3 is TGCAGCGTTTCTTTTCTTGATGGCTACACCTTC. Protein: CSVSFLDGYTF. The variable domain in full, completed from reference TRBV29-1 and TRBJ1-2, reads SAVISQKPSRDICQRGTSLTIQCQVDSQVTMMFWYRQQPGQSLTLIATANQGSEATYESGFVIDKFPISRPNLTFSTLTVSNMSPEDSSIYLCSVSFLDGYTFGSGTRLTVV.

The chain is built from TRBV6-2 or TRBV6-3 and TRBJ1-3, with D hard to call. CDR3 length: 15 amino acids. Germline assignment: CDR1 MNHEY and CDR2 SVGEGT. Trimming removed 2 bases from V and 1 base from J, with 9 bases in between. The CDR3 here is CASSYGGISGNTIYF. DNA of the CDR3: TGTGCCAGCAGTTACGGAGGGATATCTGGAAACACCATATATTTT.

The chain has TRBV25-1 and TRBJ1-1; a possible D gene is TRBD1 (5 bases). Germline-derived CDR1 and CDR2 are MGHDK and SYGVNS. Trimming left V 10 bases short and J 4 bases short, with 16 bases between. CDR3 size: 13 residues. The CDR3 is CATGGVWSTEAFF. CDR3 DNA: TGTGCCACCGGAGGGGTTTGGAGCACTGAAGCTTTCTTT.

This clonotype occurred a few times. The rearrangement joins TRBV29-1 to TRBJ2-7; D call uncertain. Germline V CDR1 and CDR2: SQVTM, ANQGSEA. CDR3 length: 13 amino acids. V shed 1 base and J shed 3 bases, with 10 bases lying between them. The CDR3 sequence is CSVEGAKFYEQYF. In DNA form, the CDR3 reads TGCAGCGTTGAAGGGGCAAAGTTCTACGAGCAGTACTTC.

The gene calls are TRBV7-8 and TRBJ2-1, with 8 positions matching TRBD2. CDR3 length: 14 amino acids. The germline gives CDR1 SGHVS, CDR2 FQNEAQ. The trim removed 1 base at V and 7 bases at J, leaving 3 bases unmatched. The CDR3 here is CASSLERERNEQFF. The CDR3 nucleotides are TGTGCCAGCAGCTTAGAGCGGGAGAGGAATGAGCAGTTCTTC.

This clonotype was observed once. The chain is built from TRBV20-1 and TRBJ2-5; tentatively, D is TRBD1 or TRBD2 (5 bases each). Trimming removed 3 bases from V and 8 bases from J, with 28 bases in between. CDR1 and CDR2 (germline): DFQATT, SNEGSKA (reference sequence). The CDR3 consists of 17 residues. The CDR3 loop reads CSARGPRGVRGVDTQYF. The CDR3 DNA sequence: TGCAGTGCTAGGGGACCGAGAGGGGTAAGGGGCGTTGATACCCAGTACTTC.

This clonotype was seen repeatedly, ten times or more. V and J are TRBV5-6 and TRBJ1-1, with TRBD1 matching over 7 bases. V lost 5 bases to trimming and J lost 1 base; unmatched junction nucleotides: 5. The CDR3 has 14 amino acids. Germline assignment: CDR1 SGHDT and CDR2 YYEEEE. CDR3 in amino acids: CASRRGGENTEAFF. The CDR3 DNA reads as TGTGCCAGCAGAAGAGGGGGCGAGAACACTGAAGCTTTCTTT.

This clonotype was found a few times. The chain uses TRBV27 and TRBJ2-1; 12 bases align to TRBD2. The V and J ends lost 6 bases and 6 bases, in that order; junction bases with no gene match: 6. This CDR3 has 15 amino acids. The germline V gene encodes CDR1 MNHEY and CDR2 SMNVEV (reference sequence). CDR3 bases: TGTGCCAGCAGAATCCTAGCGGGGGGGTTCAATGAGCAGTTCTTC. It encodes CASRILAGGFNEQFF.

The genes are TRBV11-1 and TRBJ2-1, with D maybe TRBD2 (7 bases). Looked up from germline, CDR1 is SGHAT and CDR2 is FQDESV (reference sequence). The CDR3 runs to 15 residues. V dropped 2 bases and J dropped 6 bases, with 14 bases sitting between them. CDR3 in amino acids: CASSLMDRGANEQFF. Written as DNA, the CDR3 is TGTGCCAGCAGCTTAATGGACCGGGGGGCCAATGAGCAGTTCTTC.

This clonotype was counted only a few times. The rearrangement uses TRBV7-2 and TRBJ2-7; the D gene is possibly TRBD1 (6 bases). Per germline, CDR1 SGHTA and CDR2 FQGNSA. The V gene lost 5 bases and the J gene lost 0 bases, with 11 bases spanning the gap. The CDR3 extends over 14 amino acids. CDR3 protein: CASSNNRVSYEQYF. Written as DNA, the CDR3 is TGTGCCAGCAGCAACAACAGGGTCTCCTACGAGCAGTACTTC.